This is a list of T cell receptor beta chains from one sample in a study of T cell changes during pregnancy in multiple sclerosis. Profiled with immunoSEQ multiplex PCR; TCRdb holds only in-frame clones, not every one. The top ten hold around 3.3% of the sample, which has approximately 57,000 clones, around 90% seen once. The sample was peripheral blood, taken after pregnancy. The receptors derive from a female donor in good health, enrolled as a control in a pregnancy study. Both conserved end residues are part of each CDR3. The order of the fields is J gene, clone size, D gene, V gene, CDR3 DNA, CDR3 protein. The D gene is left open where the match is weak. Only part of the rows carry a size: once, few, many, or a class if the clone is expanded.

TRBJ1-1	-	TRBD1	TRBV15	TGTGCCACCAGCAGAGAAAGGACAGGGATTGAAGCTTTCTTT	CATSRERTGIEAFF
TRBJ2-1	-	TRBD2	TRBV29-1	TGCAGCGCCTCGATTAATAGCGGGAGGGCCGGGCGTGAGCAGTTCTTC	CSASINSGRAGREQFF
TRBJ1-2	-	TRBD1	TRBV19	TGTGCCAGTACTAGACAGGGGGCGCGCTATGGCTACACCTTC	CASTRQGARYGYTF
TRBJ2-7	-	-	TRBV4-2	TGTGCCAGCAGCCAAGGTCAGGGGCGCGACGAGCAGTACTTC	CASSQGQGRDEQYF
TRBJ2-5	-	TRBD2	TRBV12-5	TGTGCTAGTGGGCCGGGGGGTGTGGGAGGGCCCGGGGAGACCCAGTACTTC	CASGPGGVGGPGETQYF
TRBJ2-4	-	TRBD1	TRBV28	TGTGCCAGCAGTTCTCCACAGGGGGCGGAAGATCAGTACTTC	CASSSPQGAEDQYF
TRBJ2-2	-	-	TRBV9	TGTGCCAGCAGCGCCCCCACGAACACCGGGGAGCTGTTTTTT	CASSAPTNTGELFF
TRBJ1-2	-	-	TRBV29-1	TGCAGCGTTGGCCCCCGACCTGAGGGCGGCTACACCTTC	CSVGPRPEGGYTF
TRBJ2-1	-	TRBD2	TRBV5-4	TGTGCCAGCAGCTTGGTCGTGACTAGCGGGTACAATGAGCAGTTCTTC	CASSLVVTSGYNEQFF
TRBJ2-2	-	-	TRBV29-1	TGCAGCGTTGAAATGGCAGACTCGAACACCGGGGAGCTGTTTTTT	CSVEMADSNTGELFF
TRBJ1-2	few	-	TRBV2	TGTGCCAGCAGTGTGGAGAAAGGTGGCGGCTACACCTTC	CASSVEKGGGYTF
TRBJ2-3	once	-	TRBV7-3	TGTGCCAGCAGCTTCACTTCCAAAGATACGCAGTATTTT	CASSFTSKDTQYF
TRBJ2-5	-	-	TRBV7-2	TGTGCCAGCAGCCGGGACAACCAAGAGACCCAGTACTTC	CASSRDNQETQYF
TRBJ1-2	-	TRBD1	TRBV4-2	TGTGCCAGCGTAAAAAAGGGGGGACAGGGGGCAAATCGGTATGGCTACACCTTC	CASVKKGGQGANRYGYTF
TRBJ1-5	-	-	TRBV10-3	TGTGCCATCATGCGACAGCCCAATCAGCCCCAGCATTTT	CAIMRQPNQPQHF
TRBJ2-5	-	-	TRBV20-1	TGCAGTGCTGGGAGGTGGGAGACCCAGTACTTC	CSAGRWETQYF
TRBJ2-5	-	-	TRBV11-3	TGTGCCAGCAGCTTAGATAGGTTAGCGGACCAAGAGACCCAGTACTTC	CASSLDRLADQETQYF
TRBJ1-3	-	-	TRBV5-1	TGCGCCAGCAGCTCGGACATCTCCTCTGGAAACACCATATATTTT	CASSSDISSGNTIYF
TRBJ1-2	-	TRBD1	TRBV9	TGTGCCAGCAGCGCCGGGGCCTCTTACAGTTGGACAGGGAAAGGCTACACCTTC	CASSAGASYSWTGKGYTF
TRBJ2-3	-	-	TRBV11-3	TGTGCCAGCAGCTTAGTAAGTACCCCTCCGGGTACGCAGTATTTT	CASSLVSTPPGTQYF
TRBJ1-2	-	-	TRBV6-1	TGTGCCAGCAGTGTTGGACTGAGAGACTATGGCTACACCTTC	CASSVGLRDYGYTF
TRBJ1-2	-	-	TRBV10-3	TGTGCCATCAGTGAGTCTGAACAGACGAATGGCTACACCTTC	CAISESEQTNGYTF
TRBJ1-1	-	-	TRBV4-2	TGTGCCAGCAGCCAAGACAGGGTCGGGACTGAAGCTTTCTTT	CASSQDRVGTEAFF
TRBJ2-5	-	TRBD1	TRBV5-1	TGCGCCAGCAGCTGGCAGGGGGAAGAGACCCAGTACTTC	CASSWQGEETQYF
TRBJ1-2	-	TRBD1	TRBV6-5	TGTGCCAGCAGGTTCCGGGACAGAGCTAACTATGGCTACACCTTC	CASRFRDRANYGYTF
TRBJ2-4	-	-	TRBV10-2	TGCGCCAGCAGTGAGCCCTTAGCCAAAAACATTCAGTACTTC	CASSEPLAKNIQYF
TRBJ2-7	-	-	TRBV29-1	TGCAGCGTTGAAGATCGTGGAGGGTACGAGCAGTACTTC	CSVEDRGGYEQYF
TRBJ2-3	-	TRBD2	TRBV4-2	TGTGCCAGCAGCCAAGAAGAGCGGGGGGCCAACACAGATACGCAGTATTTT	CASSQEERGANTDTQYF
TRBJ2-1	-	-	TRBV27	TGTGCCAGCAGTTTCGGACTACCGGCCTACAATGAGCAGTTCTTC	CASSFGLPAYNEQFF
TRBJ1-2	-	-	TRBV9	TGTGCCAGCAGCCCACTCGACAAGGTTTATGGCTACACCTTC	CASSPLDKVYGYTF
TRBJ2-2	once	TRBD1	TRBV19	TGTGCCAGTAGTTTGGGACAGCCGACCGGGGAGCTGTTTTTT	CASSLGQPTGELFF
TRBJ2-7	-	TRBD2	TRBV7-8	TGTGCCAGTGGGACTAGCGGGGAGTACGAGCAGTACTTC	CASGTSGEYEQYF
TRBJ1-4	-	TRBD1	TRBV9	TGTGCCAGCAGCGGGGGGACAGGGCATCTTGGGGAAAAACTGTTTTTT	CASSGGTGHLGEKLFF
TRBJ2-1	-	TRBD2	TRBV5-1	TGCGCCAGCAGCTCCCGGACTAGCGGGAATTACAATGAGCAGTTCTTC	CASSSRTSGNYNEQFF
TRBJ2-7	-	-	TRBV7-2	TGTGCCAGCAGCTCACCAGCCGGGACTTCCTACCGCGAGCAGTACTTC	CASSSPAGTSYREQYF
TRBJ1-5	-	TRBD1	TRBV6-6	TGTGCCAGCAGTTTCCGGGACAGACATCAGCCCCAGCATTTT	CASSFRDRHQPQHF
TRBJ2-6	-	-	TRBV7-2	TGTGCCAGCAGCTTATCTTCGAGGGGGGCCAACGTCCTGACTTTC	CASSLSSRGANVLTF
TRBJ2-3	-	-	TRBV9	TGTGCCAGCAGCGTGAGCCCAAACCCAGATACGCAGTATTTT	CASSVSPNPDTQYF
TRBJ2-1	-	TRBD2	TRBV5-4	TGTGCCAGCAGTCCCCGGCTAGCGGGCTACAATGAGCAGTTCTTC	CASSPRLAGYNEQFF
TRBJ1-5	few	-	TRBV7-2	TGTGCCAGCAGCTTAGGGGGGACAATCGGGCCCCAGCATTTT	CASSLGGTIGPQHF
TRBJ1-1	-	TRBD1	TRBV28	TGTGCCAGCAGTTTATCCCTCTTAACAGGGGTCGGGATGAACACTGAAGCTTTCTTT	CASSLSLLTGVGMNTEAFF
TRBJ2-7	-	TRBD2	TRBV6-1	TGTGCCAGCAGTGCCCGGACTAGCGGGAGCTACGAGCAGTACTTC	CASSARTSGSYEQYF